A single sample is the source of the 14 T cell receptor beta chains below, sequenced in a study of T cells in Graves' hyperthyroidism and ophthalmopathy. TCR beta CDR3 regions were amplified from RNA. HTBI primers were the set used in a first-round RT-PCR of the TCR CDR3. TCRdb re-called the multiplex PCR reads through MiXCR, storing one row per CDR3 protein. Here the sample spans about 480,000 distinct CDR3 sequences, approximately 22% being singletons. The sequencing sample was made of blood. The receptors here all came from a woman between 65 and 79 years old with Graves' ophthalmopathy.

The rearrangement joins TRBV5-1 to TRBJ2-7; tentative D call: TRBD1 (6 bases). This CDR3 comprises 16 residues. V lost 1 base, J lost 4 bases, and 18 bases lay in between. Germline CDR1 is SGHRS and CDR2 is YFSETQ. The CDR3 spells CASSLYQGKRTYEQYF. In DNA, the CDR3 is TGCGCCAGCAGCTTGTACCAGGGGAAAAGGACTTACGAGCAGTACTTC.

This clonotype was recorded at least ten times. The DNA of the CDR3 is TGCGCCAGCAGCTATCGTCAACAGGGGGGAACGCAGTATTTT. It translates to CASSYRQQGGTQYF. V usage is TRBV5-1 and J usage is TRBJ2-3; the match to TRBD1 covers 8 bases. Germline-derived CDR1 and CDR2 are SGHRS and YFSETQ. The CDR3 has 14 residues. Trimming took 3 bases from V and 9 from J; bases not matched to a gene: 9.

The CDR3 bases are TGTGCCAGCAGCGGGACTCTGGGTAATCAGCCCCAGCATTTT. Its translation is CASSGTLGNQPQHF. This chain uses TRBV6-1 with TRBJ1-5; a possible D gene is TRBD1 (5 bases). Germline values: CDR1 MNHNS, CDR2 SASEGT. V was cut by 6 bases and J by 4 bases, with 13 bases left in between. This CDR3 has 14 amino acids.

This rearrangement joins TRBV15 to TRBJ2-1; 9 bases are a match to TRBD2. This CDR3 has 16 amino acids. V dropped 5 bases and J dropped 7; count of bases not matched to a gene: 12. The germline V gene has CDR1 LNHNV and CDR2 YYDKDF (reference sequence). The CDR3 sequence is CATSLGGGRARNEQFF. The CDR3 nucleotides read TGTGCCACCAGCTTGGGGGGCGGGAGGGCGCGGAATGAGCAGTTCTTC. Variable domain in full (rest from reference TRBV15 and TRBJ2-1): DAMVIQNPRYQVTQFGKPVTLSCSQTLNHNVMYWYQQKSSQAPKLLFHYYDKDFNNEADTPDNFQSRRPNTSFCFLDIRSPGLGDTAMYLCATSLGGGRARNEQFFGPGTRLTVL.

The chain is built from TRBV24-1 and TRBJ2-3; 12 bases are shared with TRBD2. Losses at the gene ends were 4 bases for V and 9 bases for J; bases not matched to a gene: 10. The germline V gene has CDR1 KGHDR and CDR2 SFDVKD. The CDR3 is 16 residues long. The CDR3 DNA is TGTGCCACCAGTGACCCCCTAGCGGGGGGGAGGAGCACGCAGTATTTT. Amino acids: CATSDPLAGGRSTQYF.

This clonotype was detected ten times or more. The J gene is TRBJ1-1, the V gene TRBV6-1; D is unclear. Germline V gives CDR1 MNHNS, CDR2 SASEGT. V lost 5 bases and J lost 3, with 10 bases in between. The CDR3 loop spans 13 amino acids. The CDR3 region is CASSRGWDTEAFF. CDR3 sequence (DNA): TGTGCCAGCAGTCGAGGGTGGGACACTGAAGCTTTCTTT.

On this clonotype: This may stem from a read error, because a much larger clone lies one nucleotide away. The chain recombines TRBV11-2 with TRBJ2-7; 8 bases line up with TRBD2. This CDR3 region has 15 residues. Germline values: CDR1 SGHAT, CDR2 FQNNGV. The V segment lost 5 bases and the J segment 4 bases; nucleotides outside the gene matches: 10. The CDR3 here is CASSARASGLYEQYF. The CDR3 DNA sequence: TGTGCCAGCAGCGCACGGGCTAGCGGGCTTTACGAGCAGTACTTC.

The chain couples TRBV20-1 to TRBJ1-5; D is unresolved. CDR1 DFQATT and CDR2 SNEGSKA come from the germline V gene (reference sequence). The germline V and J ends were trimmed by 6 bases and 3 bases, with 9 bases remaining between them. The CDR3 extends over 12 amino acids. CDR3 sequence: CSALVLNQPQHF. The CDR3 nucleotides are TGCAGTGCCCTAGTCCTCAATCAGCCCCAGCATTTT.

The sample holds a few counts of this clonotype. The rearrangement joins TRBV7-8 to TRBJ2-1; the match to TRBD1 covers 8 bases. Unmatched junction bases numbered 4, after V lost 5 bases and J lost 4 bases. Germline V gene lookup returns CDR1 SGHVS and CDR2 FQNEAQ. The CDR3 loop spans 14 amino acids. The CDR3 sequence is CASSRQGAYNEQFF. The CDR3 nucleotides are TGTGCCAGCAGCCGGCAGGGGGCGTACAATGAGCAGTTCTTC. Full variable domain (rest looked up from reference TRBV7-8 and TRBJ2-1): GAGVSQSPRYKVAKRGQDVALRCDPISGHVSLFWYQQALGQGPEFLTYFQNEAQLDKSGLPSDRFFAERPEGSVSTLKIQRTQQEDSAVYLCASSRQGAYNEQFFGPGTRLTVL.

A few counts support this clonotype. The chain employs TRBV27 and TRBJ2-7, with 8 bases that match TRBD1. The CDR3 extends over 14 amino acids. Germline loops: CDR1 MNHEY, CDR2 SMNVEV (reference sequence). Trimming took 6 bases from V and 3 from J; bases not matched to a gene: 7. CDR3 nucleotides: TGTGCCAGCAGCGGATGGACAGGGAACTACGAGCAGTACTTC. Its protein product is CASSGWTGNYEQYF.

The chain employs TRBV13 and TRBJ2-3; 11 nucleotides align to TRBD2. The CDR3 has 17 residues. Germline loops: CDR1 PRHDT, CDR2 FYEKMQ (reference sequence). With 5 bases clipped from V and 1 base from J, the junction kept 8 bases outside the gene matches. The CDR3 DNA sequence: TGTGCCAGCAGCGAAAGACTAGCGGGAACCGGCACAGATACGCAGTATTTT. It yields the protein CASSERLAGTGTDTQYF.

This clonotype has more than one count but fewer than ten. The chain employs TRBV30 and TRBJ1-6; D gene ambiguous. The CDR3 has 11 amino acids. Per the germline V gene, CDR1 is GTSNPN and CDR2 is SVGIG (reference sequence). Trimming stripped 0 bases from V and 9 bases from J, with 3 bases between. The CDR3 protein is CAWSVASPLHF. The CDR3 nucleotides read TGTGCCTGGAGTGTCGCTTCACCCCTCCACTTT.

The chain has TRBV28 and TRBJ2-3; 10 nucleotides agree with TRBD2. V lost 8 bases and J lost 2; bases outside the gene matches: 16. The CDR3 has 18 residues. Germline loops: CDR1 MDHEN, CDR2 SYDVKM. CDR3 residues: CASGLAGVVSKTTDTQYF. CDR3 in DNA: TGTGCCAGCGGCCTAGCGGGAGTAGTTTCCAAAACCACAGATACGCAGTATTTT.

A word on this clonotype: The junction does not match germline at one end; this may be a read error. This chain connects TRBV28 to TRBJ2-7, with TRBD1 identical over 7 bases. The germline gives CDR1 MDHEN, CDR2 SYDVKM. The CDR3 contains 15 residues. CDR3 sequence: CASSHRQGVSYEQYF. In nucleotides, the CDR3 is TGCGCCAGCAGCCACCGACAGGGAGTATCCTACGAGCAGTACTTC.